This entry describes one T cell receptor beta chain. This record comes from a study of blood T cell repertoires in COVID-19. Looking at the study overall: Italy, Spain and the United States were the sources of the convalescent and acute COVID-19 samples.

Sequencing was performed with immunoSEQ multiplex PCR; in TCRdb, only in-frame clones are kept and a portion is missing. Of a few hundred thousand clones in the sample, over 75% were seen once. In terms of age and location, participants ranged from about 18 to 100 years and lived in around 22 US areas. Recovered status in Cohort 3 required two negative PCRs, clearance, or symptom resolution. The source is a woman aged 25 to 39 who had recovered from COVID-19. Sequencing was done on a sample of PBMCs or T cells enriched from blood (not recorded which).

The CDR3 protein is CASSITPTRRADEQFF. The DNA of the CDR3 is TGTGCCAGTAGTATCACCCCCACCAGGCGGGCCGATGAGCAGTTCTTC. The chain links TRBV19 to TRBJ2-1; D may be TRBD2 (5 bases). The CDR3 contains 16 residues. Between the trimmed V and J ends, which lost 3 bases and 8 bases, there was a span of 20 bases. CDR1 is LNHDA and CDR2 is SQIVND in the germline V gene (reference sequence). Full variable domain (rest looked up from reference TRBV19 and TRBJ2-1): DGGITQSPKYLFRKEGQNVTLSCEQNLNHDAMYWYRQDPGQGLRLIYYSQIVNDFQKGDIAEGYSVSREKKESFPLTVTSAQKNPTAFYLCASSITPTRRADEQFFGPGTRLTVL.